The present entry profiles one T cell receptor beta chain with its context. What it recognizes is unknown. These data are taken from a study of T cell responses to AZD1222 COVID-19 vaccine. Study-level findings and limits: Repertoires were obtained only post-peak T cell response. Spike-specific TCR breadth and depth were elevated following two AZD1222 doses. Among the donors, most were white British and more were female, and clonal diversity was possibly underestimated.

Here immunoSEQ multiplex PCR was the method, and the copy in TCRdb shows in-frame clones only, minus some. The sample holds about 93,000 clones, roughly nine tenths seen once. The CDR3 is 14 residues long. Per the germline V gene, CDR1 is WSHSY and CDR2 is SAAADI. V was trimmed by 2 bases and J by 4 bases, leaving 11 bases between them. Pooling covered second doses at about 4 or about 12 weeks. This clonotype was sampled from an adult who received the AZD1222 COVID-19 vaccine. This material consisted of peripheral blood, taken 28 days after the second AZD1222 dose. The V gene is TRBV10-2, the J gene TRBJ1-2; D gene unclear. The CDR3 nucleotides are TGCGCCAGCAGTGAGCAGGAGGAGGGCTATGGCTACACCTTC. Protein sequence: CASSEQEEGYGYTF.